The 17 T cell receptor beta chains in this list originate from one sample, sequenced in a study of blood T cell repertoires in COVID-19 (dated by TCRdb to about 2020). Libraries were constructed by the immunoSEQ multiplex PCR assay. In its TCRdb copy, this immuneACCESS table keeps in-frame sequences only and misses some clones. Where compared with another copy, unresolved V genes explain less than half of these, and the others have no known cause. The table for this sample lists roughly 250,000 clones; just over 90% of them were counted only once. The ten largest clones take up 1.5% to 2% of the sample. Sequenced sample: PBMCs or T cells enriched from blood (not recorded which). The source of these receptors is a woman aged 18-29 years who had recovered from COVID-19.

The sample holds many counts of this clone. This chain joins TRBV15 and TRBJ1-1; 12 positions match TRBD1. Germline V gives CDR1 LNHNV, CDR2 YYDKDF (reference sequence). Unmatched junction bases numbered 3, after V lost 2 bases and J lost 5 bases. The CDR3 contains 15 residues. The CDR3 coding sequence is TGTGCCACCAGCAGAAGGGACAGGGGGCATACTGAAGCTTTCTTT. This sequence encodes CATSRRDRGHTEAFF. The entire variable domain, with the rest obtained from reference TRBV15 and TRBJ1-1, is as follows: DAMVIQNPRYQVTQFGKPVTLSCSQTLNHNVMYWYQQKSSQAPKLLFHYYDKDFNNEADTPDNFQSRRPNTSFCFLDIRSPGLGDTAMYLCATSRRDRGHTEAFFGQGTRLTVV.

A few counts support this clone. V is TRBV11-1 and J is TRBJ2-7; 8 bases match TRBD1. This CDR3 region has 13 residues. The V and J ends lost 4 bases and 7 bases, in that order; junction bases with no gene match: 6. CDR1 SGHAT and CDR2 FQDESV come from the germline V gene (reference sequence). The CDR3 nucleotides are TGTGCCAGCAGCTATGACAGGGGAAGAGAGCAGTACTTC. Translating gives CASSYDRGREQYF.

This rearrangement joins TRBV5-4 to TRBJ1-1; D possibly corresponds to TRBD1 (6 bases). Germline-derived CDR1 and CDR2 are SGHNT and YYREEE (reference sequence). Trimming took 3 bases from V and 6 from J, leaving 24 bases between them. The CDR3 loop spans 17 amino acids. CDR3 residues: CASSWGWTVSSRAEAFF. CDR3 nucleotide sequence: TGTGCCAGCAGCTGGGGGTGGACAGTAAGTTCGAGGGCTGAAGCTTTCTTT. The variable domain in full, with the rest retrieved from reference TRBV5-4 and TRBJ1-1, is ETGVTQSPTHLIKTRGQQVTLRCSSQSGHNTVSWYQQALGQGPQFIFQYYREEENGRGNFPPRFSGLQFPNYSSELNVNALELDDSALYLCASSWGWTVSSRAEAFFGQGTRLTVV.

The chain links TRBV15 to TRBJ1-2; 9 bases are a match to TRBD1. Trimming at V came to 2 bases and at J to 2 bases, leaving 6 bases not matched to a gene. Germline loops: CDR1 LNHNV, CDR2 YYDKDF (reference sequence). The CDR3 has 16 residues. CDR3 amino acids: CATSRRGTGMNYGYTF. The DNA for the CDR3 is TGTGCCACCAGCAGAAGAGGGACAGGGATGAACTATGGCTACACCTTC.

The gene calls are TRBV4-1 and TRBJ1-5; tentative D call: TRBD1 (6 bases). From germline, CDR1 is MGHRA and CDR2 YSYEKL. This CDR3 has 15 residues. The ends were cut back, 0 bases at V and 2 bases at J, with 8 bases in the middle. This CDR3 is CASSQEDRRNQPQHF. In DNA form, the CDR3 reads TGCGCCAGCAGCCAAGAAGACAGGCGCAATCAGCCCCAGCATTTT.

The rearrangement links TRBV12-3 or TRBV12-4 to TRBJ2-5; TRBD1 is a possible D gene (6 bases). CDR3 length equals 13 residues. V was clipped by 6 bases and J by 5 bases, with 13 bases between them. In nucleotides, the CDR3 is TGTGCCAGCAGGCCAAGGGGGATGGAGACCCAGTACTTC. It specifies CASRPRGMETQYF.

The CDR3 coding sequence is TGTGCCAGCTCAAAAGGACAGGTGAACACCGGGGAGCTGTTTTTT. Translated: CASSKGQVNTGELFF. The chain uses TRBV18 and TRBJ2-2; the match to TRBD1 covers 7 bases. Germline CDR1 reads KGHSH; CDR2 reads LQKENI. The length of the CDR3 is 15 residues. V shed 5 bases and J 1 base; nucleotides not matched to a gene: 4.

The gene calls are TRBV3-1 (or the pseudogene TRBV3-2) and TRBJ1-1; D not resolved. Germline CDR1 and CDR2: LGHDT and YNNKEL (reference sequence). Trimming pared 1 base from V and 6 bases from J, leaving 12 bases between. The CDR3 length is 14 residues. The CDR3 DNA reads TGTGCCAGCAGCCAAGTTCGAGGGTATTCTGAAGCTTTCTTT. This sequence encodes CASSQVRGYSEAFF.

This chain uses TRBV9 with TRBJ2-1; D is possibly TRBD2 (5 bases). The CDR3 totals 15 residues. CDR1 is SGDLS, CDR2 YYNGEE, per germline. Trimming left V 2 bases short and J 4 bases short, with 13 bases between. DNA of the CDR3: TGTGCCAGCAGCGTGGGCCTAGCTGATTACAATGAGCAGTTCTTC. This encodes CASSVGLADYNEQFF.

This clone was counted once. The chain combines TRBV27 with TRBJ2-1; TRBD1 matches 7 bases. J gave up 2 bases and V 5 bases, and 6 bases lay outside the gene matches. This CDR3 contains 15 residues. Per the germline V gene, CDR1 is MNHEY and CDR2 is SMNVEV (reference sequence). The CDR3 DNA reads as TGTGCCAGCAGTCTGCAGGGGGTAACCTACAATGAGCAGTTCTTC. Translated, it gives CASSLQGVTYNEQFF.

The chain has TRBV12-3 or TRBV12-4 and TRBJ1-6, with D possibly being TRBD1 (6 bases). The V gene lost 8 bases and the J gene lost 9 bases, with 11 bases spanning the gap. The CDR3 loop spans 12 amino acids. The CDR3 region has the DNA TGTGCCAGCGGATTACAGGGTTCACCCCTCCACTTT. Residues: CASGLQGSPLHF.

The chain is built from TRBV28 and TRBJ2-3, with a tentative D call TRBD2 (7 bases). The CDR3 is made up of 17 amino acids. V was shortened by 7 bases and J by 2 bases, with 22 bases between the two germline ends. CDR1 is MDHEN, CDR2 SYDVKM, per germline. The CDR3 protein is CASTEKGGASPTDTQYF. CDR3 DNA sequence: TGTGCCAGCACCGAAAAGGGGGGGGCTTCCCCCACAGATACGCAGTATTTT.

The chain combines TRBV11-3 with TRBJ2-2; 7 bases map to TRBD1. The J segment lost 4 bases and the V segment lost 8 bases, leaving 10 bases of the junction unmatched. The germline V gene has CDR1 SGHNT and CDR2 YENEEA. This CDR3 has 15 amino acids. The chain's CDR3 is CASLIRDSGTGELFF. Here the CDR3 DNA reads TGTGCCAGCCTTATCCGGGACAGCGGCACCGGGGAGCTGTTTTTT. The full variable domain, in which reference TRBV11-3 and TRBJ2-2 provide the parts outside the CDR3, is EAGVVQSPRYKIIEKKQPVAFWCNPISGHNTLYWYLQNLGQGPELLIRYENEEAVDDSQLPKDRFSAERLKGVDSTLKIQPAELGDSAVYLCASLIRDSGTGELFFGEGSRLTVL.

The V gene is TRBV28, the J gene TRBJ2-1; TRBD2 matches at 7 bases. CDR3 length: 14 amino acids. The ends lost 7 bases at V and 6 bases at J; junction bases unmatched: 9. Germline V lookup: CDR1 MDHEN, CDR2 SYDVKM. The CDR3 DNA reads as TGTGCCAGCAATGTGGGACTACTAATCAATGAGCAGTTCTTC. Translated, it gives CASNVGLLINEQFF.

The J gene is TRBJ1-5, the V gene TRBV2; TRBD1 might be the D (6 bases). Germline V gene data show CDR1 as SNHLY and CDR2 as FYNNEI. The CDR3 covers 13 residues. V was clipped by 5 bases and J by 2 bases, with 7 bases between them. The CDR3 nucleotides are TGTGCCAGCAGTCGGACAGGCAATCAGCCCCAGCATTTT. Its protein product is CASSRTGNQPQHF.

CDR3 in amino acids: CASSTRDRGLDGYTF. For the CDR3, the DNA is TGTGCCAGCAGCACCCGGGACAGGGGGCTGGATGGCTACACCTTC. The chain joins TRBV9 to TRBJ1-2; 12 positions agree with TRBD1. The CDR3 runs 15 residues. Germline values: CDR1 SGDLS, CDR2 YYNGEE. The V and J ends lost 4 bases and 6 bases, in that order; junction bases with no gene match: 7. Complete variable domain (other parts from reference TRBV9 and TRBJ1-2): DSGVTQTPKHLITATGQRVTLRCSPRSGDLSVYWYQQSLDQGLQFLIQYYNGEERAKGNILERFSAQQFPDLHSELNLSSLELGDSALYFCASSTRDRGLDGYTFGSGTRLTVV.

The chain joins TRBV9 to TRBJ1-1; TRBD1 might be the D (6 bases). This CDR3 has 14 residues. Germline CDR1 and CDR2: SGDLS and YYNGEE. V shed 4 bases and J shed 1 base, with 11 bases lying between them. The CDR3 is CASSPRQANTEAFF. Written as DNA, the CDR3 is TGTGCCAGCAGCCCACGACAGGCGAACACTGAAGCTTTCTTT. Drawing the rest from reference TRBV9 and TRBJ1-1, the complete variable domain is DSGVTQTPKHLITATGQRVTLRCSPRSGDLSVYWYQQSLDQGLQFLIQYYNGEERAKGNILERFSAQQFPDLHSELNLSSLELGDSALYFCASSPRQANTEAFFGQGTRLTVV.